This is a list of T cell receptor beta chains from one sample in a study of T cells in Graves' hyperthyroidism and ophthalmopathy. TCRdb called the multiplex PCR reads again in MiXCR, with one record for every CDR3 protein. The table records around 400,000 distinct CDR3 sequences, 15% to 19% of them present only once. The sequenced material came from blood. The source is a young woman with Graves' hyperthyroidism that later progressed to Graves' ophthalmopathy. CDR3s include the opening cysteine and the closing phenylalanine or tryptophan. Fields, in order: clone size, D gene, V gene, J gene, CDR3 DNA, CDR3 protein. A D gene is named only where the DNA matches it firmly. Rows give clone size only sometimes, using once, few, many, or a class for an expanded clone.

>NA|NA|TRBV12-3/TRBV12-4|TRBJ2-1
TGTGCCAGCAGTCCCCTCACCGGGGGGCCTGAGCAGTTCTTC
CASSPLTGGPEQFF
>many|NA|TRBV29-1|TRBJ2-5
TGCAGCGTCCAATCCCGAAGACGGTTGGAAGAGACCCAGTACTTC
CSVQSRRRLEETQYF
>many|NA|TRBV20-1|TRBJ2-1
TGCAGTGCTAGAGATGGAGCAGGGAGCTCCTACAATGAGCAGTTCTTC
CSARDGAGSSYNEQFF
>NA|TRBD2|TRBV6-9|TRBJ2-1
TGTGCCAGCAGTTACCAAGCTAGCGGGAGGGCCATGAGTGGCAATGAGCAGTTCTTC
CASSYQASGRAMSGNEQFF
>NA|NA|TRBV10-3|TRBJ2-2
TGTGCCATCAAGCTAAGTCCTGCGAACACCGGGGAGCTGTTTTTT
CAIKLSPANTGELFF
>few|NA|TRBV6-1|TRBJ1-5
TGTGCCAGCAGCCCAGGGACGGCCCAGCATTTT
CASSPGTAQHF
>few|NA|TRBV18|TRBJ2-7
TGTGCCAGCTCGCCCAGAGGAGGGGGCGTCTACGAGCAGTACTTC
CASSPRGGGVYEQYF
>NA|NA|TRBV10-2|TRBJ1-6
TGCGCCAGCAGTTCTGGGACCTTTTTCAGGTCACCCCTCCACTTT
CASSSGTFFRSPLHF
>many|NA|TRBV3-1|TRBJ1-1
TGTGCCAGCAGCCGGGGGGCCCCGAGGGCTGAAGCTTTCTTT
CASSRGAPRAEAFF
>many|NA|TRBV11-3|TRBJ2-1
TGTGCCAGCAGCTTAAGGGCTAGCCTTAACAATGAGCAGTTCTTC
CASSLRASLNNEQFF
>many|NA|TRBV5-1|TRBJ1-1
TGCGCCAGCAGCTCCAAAAAGAAGGTGGGGAACACTGAAGCTTTCTTT
CASSSKKKVGNTEAFF
>NA|NA|TRBV7-9|TRBJ1-4
TGTGCCAGCAGCTCCAATAATGAAAAACTGTTTTTT
CASSSNNEKLFF
>NA|NA|TRBV28|TRBJ2-1
TGTGCCAGCAGTGGAGGGGGGGGCGCCTCCTACAATGAGCAGTTCTTC
CASSGGGGASYNEQFF
>few|NA|TRBV2|TRBJ2-1
TGTGCCATCATTCGCAGGAATGAGCAGTTCTTC
CAIIRRNEQFF
>few|NA|TRBV14|TRBJ2-2
TGTGCCAGCAGCCAAGAACACTCGAACACCGGGGAGCTGTTTTTT
CASSQEHSNTGELFF
>NA|NA|TRBV19|TRBJ2-1
TGTGCCAGTAGTCGCGGGACGGATTACAATGAGCAGTTCTTC
CASSRGTDYNEQFF
>NA|NA|TRBV27|TRBJ2-5
TGTGCCAGCAGTTCCTCCTGGGGTAAGACCCAGTACTTC
CASSSSWGKTQYF
>many|NA|TRBV6-1|TRBJ1-1
TGTGCCAGCACCAAGACCGAGAACACTGAAGCTTTCTTT
CASTKTENTEAFF
>NA|TRBD1|TRBV6-5|TRBJ2-2
TGTGCCAGCAGTTACCCGACAGGGTGGACCGGGGAGCTGTTTTTT
CASSYPTGWTGELFF
>NA|NA|TRBV5-1|TRBJ1-1
TGCGCCAGCAGCGATAGGACGGCGGGGACTGAAGCTTTCTTT
CASSDRTAGTEAFF
>many|NA|TRBV7-8|TRBJ2-4
TGTGCCAGCAGCTTAGCGCTGGAGGGTACGGGGTTGATTCGCCCGCTAGCCAAAAACATTCAGTACTTC
CASSLALEGTGLIRPLAKNIQYF
>NA|NA|TRBV6-1|TRBJ2-1
TGTGCCAGCACGAACTGGGGGGGCCACAATGAGCAGTTCTTC
CASTNWGGHNEQFF
>many|TRBD2|TRBV20-1|TRBJ2-5
TGCAGTGCTTGGACTAGCGGGATAGAGACCCAGTACTTC
CSAWTSGIETQYF
>NA|TRBD2|TRBV6-2/TRBV6-3|TRBJ2-1
TGTGCCAGCCACCCCTCAACTAGCGGGAGCTCCTACAATAAGCAGTTCTTC
CASHPSTSGSSYNKQFF
>many|TRBD2|TRBV18|TRBJ2-3
TGTGCCAGCTCTCCACCCCTAGCGGGAACCACAGATACGCAGTATTTT
CASSPPLAGTTDTQYF
>NA|NA|TRBV6-1|TRBJ1-3
TGTGCCAGCAGAAAGGATATTAGAAACACCATATATTTT
CASRKDIRNTIYF
>NA|NA|TRBV5-1|TRBJ1-1
TGCGCCAGCCTAAGGGACGGTGCGACTGAAGCTTTCTTT
CASLRDGATEAFF
>few|NA|TRBV18|TRBJ2-3
TGTGCCAGCTCACCCCAAACCCTTGGCACAGATACGCAGTATTTT
CASSPQTLGTDTQYF